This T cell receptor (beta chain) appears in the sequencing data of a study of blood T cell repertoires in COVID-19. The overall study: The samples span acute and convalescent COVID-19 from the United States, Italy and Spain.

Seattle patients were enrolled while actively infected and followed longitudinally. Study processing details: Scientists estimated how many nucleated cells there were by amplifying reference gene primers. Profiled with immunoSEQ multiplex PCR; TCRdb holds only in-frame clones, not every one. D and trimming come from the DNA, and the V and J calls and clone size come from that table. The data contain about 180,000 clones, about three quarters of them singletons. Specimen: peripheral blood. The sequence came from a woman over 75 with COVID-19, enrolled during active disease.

The CDR3 nucleotides read TGTGCCAGCAGGAGGATAGCGGGAGCTTTCGACAATGAGCAGTTCTTC. The encoded protein is CASRRIAGAFDNEQFF. This chain uses TRBV7-6 with TRBJ2-1; 9 bases match TRBD2. Germline V gives CDR1 SGHVS, CDR2 FNYEAQ. The CDR3 length is 16 residues. Losses at the gene ends were 6 bases for V and 5 bases for J; bases not matched to a gene: 11.